A single sample is the source of the 5 T cell receptor beta chains below, sequenced in a study of monozygotic twins with inflammatory bowel disease. TCRdb reanalyzed the 5' RACE reads, giving one entry per CDR3 protein sequence and no DNA. The sample's table shows approximately 210,000 distinct CDR3 sequences. The sequencing input was blood. The receptors were sampled from a human donor with ulcerative colitis or Crohn's disease, or a healthy co-twin of an affected twin (not recorded which).

The genes are TRBV7-2 and TRBJ2-1; TCRdb's D gene call, TRBD2, goes unchecked for lack of DNA. From germline, CDR1 is SGHTA and CDR2 FQGNSA. The CDR3 has 14 residues. The CDR3 region is CASSLFGSDNEQFF. The variable domain in full, with the rest retrieved from reference TRBV7-2 and TRBJ2-1, is GAGVSQSPSNKVTEKGKDVELRCDPISGHTALYWYRQSLGQGLEFLIYFQGNSAPDKSGLPSDRFSAERTGGSVSTLTIQRTQQEDSAVYLCASSLFGSDNEQFFGPGTRLTVL.

The rearrangement joins TRBV7-2 to TRBJ2-7; TCRdb picks TRBD1, but there is no DNA to check that call. CDR1 and CDR2 from the germline V gene are SGHTA and FQGNSA. This CDR3 region has 14 residues. The CDR3 loop is CASSLRAGVYEQYF.

This sequence joins TRBV20-1 and TRBJ2-7. CDR3 length: 11 residues. Germline-derived CDR1 and CDR2 are DFQATT and SNEGSKA (reference sequence). The CDR3 here is CSALTLSEQYF.

This chain uses TRBV12-3 or TRBV12-4 with TRBJ1-5; the D gene TCRdb calls, TRBD1, cannot be checked with no DNA. This CDR3 is built from 13 residues. The CDR3 sequence is CASSLGDNQPQHF.

The CDR3 protein is CASSPGGIYNEQFF. The chain employs TRBV7-3 and TRBJ2-1; the D call of TRBD2 rests on TCRdb alone, since no DNA is present to check it. CDR3 size: 14 residues. Germline assignment: CDR1 SGHTA and CDR2 FQGTGA.